These 22 T cell receptor beta chains were all obtained from the same sample, sequenced in a study of monozygotic twins with inflammatory bowel disease. TCRdb reanalyzed the 5' RACE reads, giving one entry per CDR3 protein sequence and no DNA. The sample has approximately 160,000 distinct CDR3 sequences. The specimen sequenced was blood. These receptors were obtained from a human donor with ulcerative colitis or Crohn's disease, or a healthy co-twin of an affected twin (not recorded which).

V usage is TRBV6-1 and J usage is TRBJ1-6. The CDR3 has 17 residues. Looked up from germline, CDR1 is MNHNS and CDR2 is SASEGT. The CDR3 protein is CASSPEIRSSYNSPLHF.

This rearrangement joins TRBV24-1 to TRBJ2-3; TCRdb proposes TRBD2, but this gene call is untestable without DNA. Germline V gene lookup returns CDR1 KGHDR and CDR2 SFDVKD. This CDR3 region has 14 residues. The chain's CDR3 is CATSELGGRDTQYF.

The chain carries TRBV5-1 and TRBJ2-1; the TRBD2 assignment by TCRdb is unverifiable without DNA. CDR3 length: 16 residues. Germline V lookup: CDR1 SGHRS, CDR2 YFSETQ. The CDR3 is CASSPRLAGGLDEQFF.

This chain uses TRBV20-1 with TRBJ2-7; no DNA is available, so the TRBD2 call from TCRdb remains unchecked. This CDR3 region has 12 residues. The germline V gene has CDR1 DFQATT and CDR2 SNEGSKA (reference sequence). The CDR3 region is CSAGRTSSEQYF.

V is TRBV7-3 and J is TRBJ2-3. The length of the CDR3 is 13 residues. Germline lookup yields CDR1 SGHTA and CDR2 FQGTGA. Here the CDR3 reads CASSSPYADTQYF.

The chain uses TRBV9 and TRBJ1-1. This CDR3 is built from 14 residues. CDR1 and CDR2 (germline): SGDLS, YYNGEE. This CDR3 is CASSYSDGDTEAFF.

Here the CDR3 reads CASSLGGTLNEKLFF. The chain combines TRBV28 with TRBJ1-4. The CDR3 contains 15 residues. Germline CDR1 is MDHEN and CDR2 is SYDVKM.

The gene calls are TRBV14 and TRBJ2-7; TCRdb outputs TRBD2, but without DNA this stays unchecked. Germline V lookup: CDR1 SGHDN, CDR2 FVKESK. This CDR3 is 15 amino acids long. The CDR3 region is CASSQGTSGFYEQYF.

This chain connects TRBV5-1 to TRBJ1-6; no DNA is available, so the TRBD1 call from TCRdb remains unchecked. This CDR3 comprises 15 residues. Germline V CDR1 and CDR2: SGHRS, YFSETQ. The CDR3 region is CASGIHGDGDSPLHF.

This chain joins TRBV10-3 and TRBJ2-7; TCRdb's D gene call, TRBD1, goes unchecked for lack of DNA. Germline loops: CDR1 ENHRY, CDR2 SYGVKD. The CDR3 runs 16 residues. Here the CDR3 reads CAISESRAGGPYEQYF.

The J gene is TRBJ2-1, the V gene TRBV19; without DNA, the TCRdb call of TRBD2 cannot be checked. The V gene's germline CDR1 is LNHDA and CDR2 SQIVND (reference sequence). CDR3 size: 15 residues. CDR3 sequence: CASSLRRASGSEQFF.

The rearrangement links TRBV5-1 to TRBJ2-7; as DNA is missing, the TRBD2 call by TCRdb cannot be tested. This CDR3 has 14 amino acids. Germline V gives CDR1 SGHRS, CDR2 YFSETQ. The CDR3 loop is CASSRTSGSYEQYF.

The chain is built from TRBV7-2 and TRBJ2-1; lacking DNA, the TRBD2 call made by TCRdb goes unchecked. This CDR3 spans 15 amino acids. CDR1 and CDR2 from the germline V gene are SGHTA and FQGNSA. The CDR3 protein is CASSLLIIGNNEQFF.

V and J are TRBV5-1 and TRBJ1-6. The length of the CDR3 is 14 residues. Germline V lookup: CDR1 SGHRS, CDR2 YFSETQ. CDR3 residues: CASSLDGTGSPLHF.

The chain has TRBV9 and TRBJ2-3. This CDR3 is 14 amino acids long. The germline V gene encodes CDR1 SGDLS and CDR2 YYNGEE. The CDR3 region is CASSRRISKDTQYF.

This chain links TRBV20-1 with TRBJ1-5; TCRdb calls TRBD1, which cannot be checked without DNA. Germline CDR1 and CDR2: DFQATT and SNEGSKA (reference sequence). CDR3 length: 15 amino acids. The CDR3 sequence is CSARDPARGNQPQHF.

V usage is TRBV7-3 and J usage is TRBJ2-2; TCRdb's D call of TRBD2 is untestable without DNA. The CDR3 loop spans 18 amino acids. CDR1 SGHTA and CDR2 FQGTGA come from the germline V gene. This CDR3 reads CASSLTPLLAGNTGELFF.

The chain combines TRBV29-1 with TRBJ2-3; TCRdb reports TRBD1, a call that lacks DNA to check it against. This CDR3 is 13 amino acids long. Germline V gene data show CDR1 as SQVTM and CDR2 as ANQGSEA. This chain's CDR3 is CSADSTGSDTQYF.

V and J are TRBV5-1 and TRBJ2-1; TCRdb's D call, TRBD1, is unchecked because there is no DNA. The CDR3 sequence is 15 residues long. The germline gives CDR1 SGHRS, CDR2 YFSETQ. CDR3 loop: CASSYSGQGPNEQFF.

The CDR3 is CASRTLRGKLFF. The V and J genes are TRBV6-1 and TRBJ1-4; TCRdb reports TRBD1, a call that lacks DNA to check it against. This CDR3 is 12 amino acids long. Germline V gene lookup returns CDR1 MNHNS and CDR2 SASEGT.

The chain combines TRBV12-3 or TRBV12-4 with TRBJ2-2; with no DNA, the TCRdb D assignment of TRBD2 cannot be verified. This CDR3 is built from 14 residues. The CDR3 is CASSFGGYTGELFF.

The chain joins TRBV6-5 to TRBJ1-4. Germline loops: CDR1 MNHEY, CDR2 SVGAGI. The CDR3 extends over 15 amino acids. This CDR3 is CASSYEGGGYEKLFF.